The clone carrying this TCR beta chain was observed a few times. The CDR3 consists of 15 residues. Germline V CDR1 and CDR2: SGDLS, YYNGEE. The V segment lost 3 bases and the J segment 0 bases; nucleotides outside the gene matches: 0. This sample is part of a study of response to subunit inactivated influenza vaccine. Each CDR3 protein gets one entry after TCRdb re-called the RT-PCR reads with MiXCR. The sample has about 570,000 distinct CDR3 sequences; roughly 10% are singletons. These sequences were also reported in another study, on T cells expressing NK-cell markers. Per that paper: Making the TCR beta cDNA relied on 5'RACE template switching with UMIs. Source material for TCR beta repertoires consisted of sorted CD3+CD56+NKG2C+, CD3+CD56+NKG2C- and CD3+CD56-NKG2C+ T cells. The authors restricted sorting to alpha-beta TCR T cells with an anti-gamma-delta TCR antibody in several experiments. The contribution of dominant NKG2C+ clonotypes to CD8+ T cells in five to seven donors was roughly 1.0-7.5%. Whether expanded NKG2C+ T cell clones were HCMV specific stayed uncertain.

This TCR was sampled from a man aged 45-65 years who received an inactivated influenza vaccine. The chain combines TRBV9 with TRBJ1-3; TRBD1 matches at 10 bases. The input for sequencing was PBMCs from blood, taken on the day of vaccination. The CDR3 DNA reads TGTGCCAGCAGCGGGACAGGGGGCTCTGGAAACACCATATATTTT. Protein sequence: CASSGTGGSGNTIYF.